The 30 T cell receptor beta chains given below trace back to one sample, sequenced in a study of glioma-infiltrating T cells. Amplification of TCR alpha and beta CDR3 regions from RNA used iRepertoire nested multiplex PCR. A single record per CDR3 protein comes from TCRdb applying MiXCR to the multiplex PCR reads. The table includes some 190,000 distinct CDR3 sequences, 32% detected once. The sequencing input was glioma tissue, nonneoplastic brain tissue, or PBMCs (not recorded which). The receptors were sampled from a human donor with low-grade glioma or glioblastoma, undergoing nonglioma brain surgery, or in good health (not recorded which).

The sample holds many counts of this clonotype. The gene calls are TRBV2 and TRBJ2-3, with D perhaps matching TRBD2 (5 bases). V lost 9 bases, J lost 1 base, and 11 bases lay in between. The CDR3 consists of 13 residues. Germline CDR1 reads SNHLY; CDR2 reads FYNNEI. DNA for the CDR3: TGTGCCAGTGCCCCGCGGGGCACAGATACGCAGTATTTT. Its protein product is CASAPRGTDTQYF.

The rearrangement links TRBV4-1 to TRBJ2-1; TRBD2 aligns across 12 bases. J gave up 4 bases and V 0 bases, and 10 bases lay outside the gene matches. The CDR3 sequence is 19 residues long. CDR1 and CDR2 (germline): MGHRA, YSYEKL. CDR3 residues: CASSQDWLAGGPRYNEQFF. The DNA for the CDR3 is TGCGCCAGCAGCCAAGATTGGCTAGCGGGAGGGCCAAGGTACAATGAGCAGTTCTTC.

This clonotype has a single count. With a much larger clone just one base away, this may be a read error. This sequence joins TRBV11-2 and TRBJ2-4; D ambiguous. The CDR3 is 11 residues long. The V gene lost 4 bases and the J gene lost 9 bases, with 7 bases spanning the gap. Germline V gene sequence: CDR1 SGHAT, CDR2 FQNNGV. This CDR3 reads CASSYVSIQYF. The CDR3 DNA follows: TGTGCCAGCAGCTACGTTTCCATTCAGTACTTC. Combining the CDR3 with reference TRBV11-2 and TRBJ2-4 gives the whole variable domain EAGVAQSPRYKIIEKRQSVAFWCNPISGHATLYWYQQILGQGPKLLIQFQNNGVVDDSQLPKDRFSAERLKGVDSTLKIQPAKLEDSAVYLCASSYVSIQYFGAGTRLSVL.

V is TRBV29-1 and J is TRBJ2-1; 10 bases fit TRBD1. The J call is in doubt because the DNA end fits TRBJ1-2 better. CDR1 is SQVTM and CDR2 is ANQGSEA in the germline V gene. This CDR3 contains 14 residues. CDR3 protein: CSVEGTGENYGYTF. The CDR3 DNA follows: TGCAGCGTTGAGGGGACAGGGGAAAACTATGGCTACACCTTC.

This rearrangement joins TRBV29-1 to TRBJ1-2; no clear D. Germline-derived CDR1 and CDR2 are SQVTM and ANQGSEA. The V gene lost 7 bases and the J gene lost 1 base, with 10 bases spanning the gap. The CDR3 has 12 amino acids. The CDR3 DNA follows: TGCAGCGCCGGTGACAATAACTATGGCTACACCTTC. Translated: CSAGDNNYGYTF. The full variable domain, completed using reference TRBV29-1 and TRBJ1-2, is SAVISQKPSRDICQRGTSLTIQCQVDSQVTMMFWYRQQPGQSLTLIATANQGSEATYESGFVIDKFPISRPNLTFSTLTVSNMSPEDSSIYLCSAGDNNYGYTFGSGTRLTVV.

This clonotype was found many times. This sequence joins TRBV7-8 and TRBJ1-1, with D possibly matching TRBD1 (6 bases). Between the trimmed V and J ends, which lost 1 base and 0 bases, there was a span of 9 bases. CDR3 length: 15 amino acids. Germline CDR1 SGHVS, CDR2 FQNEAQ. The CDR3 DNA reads TGTGCCAGCAGCTTAGTTGCAGGGGTGAACACTGAAGCTTTCTTT. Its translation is CASSLVAGVNTEAFF.

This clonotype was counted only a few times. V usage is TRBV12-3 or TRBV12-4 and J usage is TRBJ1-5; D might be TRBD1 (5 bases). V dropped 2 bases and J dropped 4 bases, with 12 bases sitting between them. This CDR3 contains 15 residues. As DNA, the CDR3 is TGTGCCAGCAGTTTAAATTCCGGGGGTAATCAGCCCCAGCATTTT. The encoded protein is CASSLNSGGNQPQHF.

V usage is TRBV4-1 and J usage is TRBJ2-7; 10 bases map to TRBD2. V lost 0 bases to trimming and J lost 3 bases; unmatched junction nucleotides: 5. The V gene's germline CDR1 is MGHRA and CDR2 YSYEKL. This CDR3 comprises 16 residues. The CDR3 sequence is CASSQETSGRVYEQYF. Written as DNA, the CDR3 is TGCGCCAGCAGCCAAGAGACTAGCGGGCGGGTCTACGAGCAGTACTTC.

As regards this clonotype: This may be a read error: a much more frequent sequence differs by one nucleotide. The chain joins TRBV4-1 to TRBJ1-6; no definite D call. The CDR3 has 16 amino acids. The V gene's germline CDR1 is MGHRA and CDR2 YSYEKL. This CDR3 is CASSQDAVYYNSHLHF. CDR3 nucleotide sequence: TGCGCCAGCAGCCAAGATGCGGTGTACTATAATTCACACCTCCACTTT.

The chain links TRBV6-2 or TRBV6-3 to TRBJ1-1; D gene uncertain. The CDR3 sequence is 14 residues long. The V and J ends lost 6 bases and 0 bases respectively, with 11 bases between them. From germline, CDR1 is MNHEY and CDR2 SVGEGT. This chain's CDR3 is CASRAGKLNTEAFF. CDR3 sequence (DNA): TGTGCCAGCAGAGCCGGGAAGCTGAACACTGAAGCTTTCTTT.

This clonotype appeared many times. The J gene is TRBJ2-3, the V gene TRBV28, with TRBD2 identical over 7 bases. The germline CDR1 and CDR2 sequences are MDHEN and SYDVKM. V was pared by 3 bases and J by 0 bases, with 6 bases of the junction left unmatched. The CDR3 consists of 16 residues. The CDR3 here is CASSLGGLRSTDTQYF. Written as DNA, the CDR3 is TGTGCCAGCAGTTTGGGGGGACTACGAAGCACAGATACGCAGTATTTT.

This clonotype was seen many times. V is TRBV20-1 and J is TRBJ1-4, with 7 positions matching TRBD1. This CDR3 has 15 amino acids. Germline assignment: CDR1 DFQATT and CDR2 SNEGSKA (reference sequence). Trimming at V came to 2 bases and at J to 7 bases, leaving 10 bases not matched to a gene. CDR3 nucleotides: TGCAGTGCTAGACCGGGACAGTCGGGAGTTGAAAAACTGTTTTTT. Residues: CSARPGQSGVEKLFF.

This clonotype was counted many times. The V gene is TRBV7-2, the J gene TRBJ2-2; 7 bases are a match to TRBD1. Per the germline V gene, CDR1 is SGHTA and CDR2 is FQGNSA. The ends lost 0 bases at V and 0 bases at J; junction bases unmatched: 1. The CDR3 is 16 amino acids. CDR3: CASSLAGGTNTGELFF. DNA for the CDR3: TGTGCCAGCAGCTTAGCAGGGGGCACGAACACCGGGGAGCTGTTTTTT.

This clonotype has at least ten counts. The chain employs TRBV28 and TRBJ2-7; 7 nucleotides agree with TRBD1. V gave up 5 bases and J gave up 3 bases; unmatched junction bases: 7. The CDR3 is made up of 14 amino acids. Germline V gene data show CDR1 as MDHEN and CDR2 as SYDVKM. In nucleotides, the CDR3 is TGTGCCAGCAGTCCCCCGGGACAGAGCTACGAGCAGTACTTC. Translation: CASSPPGQSYEQYF. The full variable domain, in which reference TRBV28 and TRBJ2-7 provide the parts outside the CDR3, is DVKVTQSSRYLVKRTGEKVFLECVQDMDHENMFWYRQDPGLGLRLIYFSYDVKMKEKGDIPEGYSVSREKKERFSLILESASTNQTSMYLCASSPPGQSYEQYFGPGTRLTVT.

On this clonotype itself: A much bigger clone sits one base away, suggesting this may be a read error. CDR3 residues: CSVGRQGVRGHTF. The CDR3, as DNA: TGCAGCGTTGGAAGGCAGGGGGTAAGAGGCCACACCTTC. This chain uses TRBV29-1 with TRBJ1-2, with 7 bases aligning to TRBD1. The CDR3 runs to 13 residues. V was pared by 4 bases and J by 12 bases, with 14 bases of the junction left unmatched. Germline values: CDR1 SQVTM, CDR2 ANQGSEA.

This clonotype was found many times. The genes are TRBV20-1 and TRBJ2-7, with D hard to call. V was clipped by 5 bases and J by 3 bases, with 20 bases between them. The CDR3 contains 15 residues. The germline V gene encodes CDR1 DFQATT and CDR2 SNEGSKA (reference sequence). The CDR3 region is CSAPGRGSLLYEQYF. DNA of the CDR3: TGCAGTGCTCCCGGACGCGGAAGTCTTCTCTACGAGCAGTACTTC.

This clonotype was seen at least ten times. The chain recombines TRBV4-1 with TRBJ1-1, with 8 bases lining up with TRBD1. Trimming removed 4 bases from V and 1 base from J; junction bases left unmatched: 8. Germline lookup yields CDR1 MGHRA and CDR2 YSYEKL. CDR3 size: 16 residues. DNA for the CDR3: TGCGCCAGCAGCCTGGGACAGGCGATTTCGAACACTGAAGCTTTCTTT. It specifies CASSLGQAISNTEAFF.

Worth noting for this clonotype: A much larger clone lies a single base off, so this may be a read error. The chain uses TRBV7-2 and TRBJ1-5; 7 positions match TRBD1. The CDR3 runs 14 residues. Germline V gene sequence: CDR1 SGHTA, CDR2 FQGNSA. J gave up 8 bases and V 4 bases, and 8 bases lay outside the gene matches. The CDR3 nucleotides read TGTGCCAGCAGCTCGGGACAGCGAAATAAGCCCCAGCATTTT. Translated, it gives CASSSGQRNKPQHF.

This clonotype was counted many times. The CDR3, as DNA: TGCAGCGCCCGGGGAACAGCGGGAGCCCCCGATACGCAGTATTTT. Its translation is CSARGTAGAPDTQYF. This chain connects TRBV29-1 to TRBJ2-3; 8 bases agree with TRBD2. CDR1 is SQVTM, CDR2 ANQGSEA, per germline. The CDR3 length is 15 residues. V lost 7 bases, J lost 6 bases, and 15 bases stayed unmatched.

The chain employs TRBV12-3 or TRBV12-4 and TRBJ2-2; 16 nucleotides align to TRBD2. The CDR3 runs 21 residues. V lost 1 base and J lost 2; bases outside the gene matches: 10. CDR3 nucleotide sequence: TGTGCCAGCAGTTTAGGACCGGGACTAGCGGGAGGGGCAAGCAACACCGGGGAGCTGTTTTTT. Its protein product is CASSLGPGLAGGASNTGELFF.

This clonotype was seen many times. The CDR3 spells CASSFGGTGAQHF. CDR3 DNA: TGTGCCAGCAGTTTTGGGGGAACGGGGGCCCAGCATTTT. The V gene is TRBV27, the J gene TRBJ1-5; TRBD1 might be the D (5 bases). The germline V gene encodes CDR1 MNHEY and CDR2 SMNVEV (reference sequence). The CDR3 totals 13 residues. V was cut by 3 bases and J by 11 bases, with 14 bases left in between.

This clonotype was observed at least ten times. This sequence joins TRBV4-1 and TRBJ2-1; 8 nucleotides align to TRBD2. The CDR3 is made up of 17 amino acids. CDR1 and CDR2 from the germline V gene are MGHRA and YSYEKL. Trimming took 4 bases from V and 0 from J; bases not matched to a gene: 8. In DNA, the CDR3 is TGCGCCAGCAGCCGCGGTAGCGGGACGAGCTCCTACAATGAGCAGTTCTTC. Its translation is CASSRGSGTSSYNEQFF.

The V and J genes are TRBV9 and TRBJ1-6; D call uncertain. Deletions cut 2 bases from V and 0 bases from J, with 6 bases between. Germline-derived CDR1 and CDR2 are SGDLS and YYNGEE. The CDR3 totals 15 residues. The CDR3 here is CASSVGSSYNSPLHF. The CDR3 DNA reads TGTGCCAGCAGCGTGGGGAGCTCCTATAATTCACCCCTCCACTTT.

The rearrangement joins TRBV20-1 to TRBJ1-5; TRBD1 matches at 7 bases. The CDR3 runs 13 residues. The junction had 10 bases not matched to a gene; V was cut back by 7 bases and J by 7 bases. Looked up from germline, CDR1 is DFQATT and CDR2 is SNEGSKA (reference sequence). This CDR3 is CSDRDRVQQPQHF. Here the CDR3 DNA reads TGCAGTGACAGAGACAGGGTGCAACAGCCCCAGCATTTT.

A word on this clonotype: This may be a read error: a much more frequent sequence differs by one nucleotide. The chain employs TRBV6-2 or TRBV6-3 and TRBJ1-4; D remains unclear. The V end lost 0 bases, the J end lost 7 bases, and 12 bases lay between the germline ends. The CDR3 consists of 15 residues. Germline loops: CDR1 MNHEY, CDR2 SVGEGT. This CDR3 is CASSYSGQSSEKLFF. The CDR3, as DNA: TGTGCCAGCAGTTACTCCGGGCAGTCTAGTGAAAAACTGTTTTTT.

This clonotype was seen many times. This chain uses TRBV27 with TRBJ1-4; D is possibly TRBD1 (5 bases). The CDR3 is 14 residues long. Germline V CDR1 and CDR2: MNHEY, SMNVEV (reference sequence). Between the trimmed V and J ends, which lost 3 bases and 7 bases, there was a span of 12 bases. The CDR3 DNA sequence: TGTGCCAGCAGTTTCAATCGCGGGGCTGAAAAACTGTTTTTT. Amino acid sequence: CASSFNRGAEKLFF.

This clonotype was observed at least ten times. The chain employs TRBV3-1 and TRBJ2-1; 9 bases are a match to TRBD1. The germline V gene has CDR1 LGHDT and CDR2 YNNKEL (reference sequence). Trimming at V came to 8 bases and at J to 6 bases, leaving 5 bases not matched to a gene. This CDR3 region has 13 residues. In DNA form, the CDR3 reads TGTGCCAGCGGGGGACAGGGAGTCAATGAGCAGTTCTTC. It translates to CASGGQGVNEQFF.

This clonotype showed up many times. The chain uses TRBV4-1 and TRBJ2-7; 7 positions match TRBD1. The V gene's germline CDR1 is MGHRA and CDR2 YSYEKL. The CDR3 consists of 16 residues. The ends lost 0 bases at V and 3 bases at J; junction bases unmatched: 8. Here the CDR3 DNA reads TGCGCCAGCAGCCAAGAGTTCGGACAGGACCACTACGAGCAGTACTTC. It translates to CASSQEFGQDHYEQYF.

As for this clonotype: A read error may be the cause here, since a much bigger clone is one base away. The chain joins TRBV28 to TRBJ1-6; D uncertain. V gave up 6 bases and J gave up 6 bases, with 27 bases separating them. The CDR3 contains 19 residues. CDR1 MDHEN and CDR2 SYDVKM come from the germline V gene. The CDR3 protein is CASSPMAPRGSYFNSPLHF. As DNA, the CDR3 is TGTGCCAGCAGCCCCATGGCTCCTCGGGGAAGCTATTTTAATTCACCCCTCCACTTT.

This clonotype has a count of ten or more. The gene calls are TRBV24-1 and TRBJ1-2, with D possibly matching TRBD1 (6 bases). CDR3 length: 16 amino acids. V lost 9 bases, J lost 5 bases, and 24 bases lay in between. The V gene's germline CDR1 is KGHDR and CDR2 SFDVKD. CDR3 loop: CATFGPGADGQYGYTF. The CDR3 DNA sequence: TGTGCCACCTTTGGCCCGGGGGCGGACGGCCAGTATGGCTACACCTTC.